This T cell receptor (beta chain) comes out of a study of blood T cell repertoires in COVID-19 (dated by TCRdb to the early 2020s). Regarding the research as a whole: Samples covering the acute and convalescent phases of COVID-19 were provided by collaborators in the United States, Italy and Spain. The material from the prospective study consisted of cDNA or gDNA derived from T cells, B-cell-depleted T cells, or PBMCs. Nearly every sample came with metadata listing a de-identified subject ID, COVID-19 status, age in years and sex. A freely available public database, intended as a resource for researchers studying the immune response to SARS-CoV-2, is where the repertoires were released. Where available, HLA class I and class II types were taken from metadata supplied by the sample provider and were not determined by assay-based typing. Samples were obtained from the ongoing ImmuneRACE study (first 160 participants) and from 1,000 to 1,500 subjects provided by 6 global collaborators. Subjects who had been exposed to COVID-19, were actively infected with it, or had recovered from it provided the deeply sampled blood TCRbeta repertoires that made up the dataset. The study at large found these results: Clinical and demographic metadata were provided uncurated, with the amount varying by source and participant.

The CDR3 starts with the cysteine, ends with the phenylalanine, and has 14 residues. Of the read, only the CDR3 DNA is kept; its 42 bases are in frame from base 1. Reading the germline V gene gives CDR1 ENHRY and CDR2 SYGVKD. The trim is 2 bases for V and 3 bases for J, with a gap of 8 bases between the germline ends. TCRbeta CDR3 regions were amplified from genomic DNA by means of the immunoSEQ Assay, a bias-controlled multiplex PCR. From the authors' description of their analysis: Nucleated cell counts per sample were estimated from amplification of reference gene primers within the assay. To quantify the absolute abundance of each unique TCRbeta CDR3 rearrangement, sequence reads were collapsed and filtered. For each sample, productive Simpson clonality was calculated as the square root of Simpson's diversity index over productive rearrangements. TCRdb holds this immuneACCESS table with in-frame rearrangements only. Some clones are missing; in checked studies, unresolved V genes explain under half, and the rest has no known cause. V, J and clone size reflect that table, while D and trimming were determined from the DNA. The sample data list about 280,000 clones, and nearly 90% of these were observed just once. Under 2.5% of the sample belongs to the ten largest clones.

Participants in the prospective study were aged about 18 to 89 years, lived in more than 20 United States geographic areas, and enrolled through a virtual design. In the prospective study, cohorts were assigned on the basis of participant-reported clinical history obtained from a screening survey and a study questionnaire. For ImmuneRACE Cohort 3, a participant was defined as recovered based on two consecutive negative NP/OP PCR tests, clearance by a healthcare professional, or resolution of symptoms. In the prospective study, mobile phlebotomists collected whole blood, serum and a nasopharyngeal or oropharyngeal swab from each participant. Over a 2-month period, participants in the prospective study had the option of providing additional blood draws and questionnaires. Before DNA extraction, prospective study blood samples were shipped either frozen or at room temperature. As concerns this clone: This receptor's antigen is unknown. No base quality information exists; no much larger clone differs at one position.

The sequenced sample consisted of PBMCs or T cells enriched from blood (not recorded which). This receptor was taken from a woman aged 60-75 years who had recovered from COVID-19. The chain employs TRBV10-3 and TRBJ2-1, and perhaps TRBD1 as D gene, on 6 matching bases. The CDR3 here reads CAISEAGDYNEQFF. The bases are TGTGCCATCAGTGAGGCAGGGGACTACAATGAGCAGTTCTTC.